Listed here are 6 T cell receptor beta chains from one sample, sequenced in a study of blood T cell repertoires in COVID-19. Profiling relied on immunoSEQ multiplex PCR, and the TCRdb table lists in-frame clones only, not all of them. This table holds more than 200,000 clones, approximately 86% found once. Material for sequencing was peripheral blood. The origin of the receptors is a woman aged 60-70 years with COVID-19, enrolled during active disease.

V usage is TRBV10-3 and J usage is TRBJ1-1; TRBD1 is a possible D gene (5 bases). V was clipped by 7 bases and J by 1 base, with 10 bases between them. Germline CDR1 ENHRY, CDR2 SYGVKD. CDR3 length: 13 residues. The CDR3 region has the DNA TGTGCCATCACCGGACAACAGAACACTGAAGCTTTCTTT. This translates into CAITGQQNTEAFF.

This chain joins TRBV15 and TRBJ2-6; possible D gene TRBD1, 5 bases. CDR1 LNHNV and CDR2 YYDKDF come from the germline V gene (reference sequence). The germline V and J ends were trimmed by 0 bases and 2 bases, with 11 bases remaining between them. The CDR3 covers 17 residues. Here the CDR3 reads CATSRDRARAGANVLTF. The DNA of the CDR3 is TGTGCCACCAGCAGAGATCGGGCCAGGGCTGGGGCCAACGTCCTGACTTTC. The whole variable domain, remainder taken from reference TRBV15 and TRBJ2-6, is DAMVIQNPRYQVTQFGKPVTLSCSQTLNHNVMYWYQQKSSQAPKLLFHYYDKDFNNEADTPDNFQSRRPNTSFCFLDIRSPGLGDTAMYLCATSRDRARAGANVLTFGAGSRLTVL.

The V and J genes are TRBV30 and TRBJ1-1, with D possibly being TRBD1 (5 bases). Germline V gives CDR1 GTSNPN, CDR2 SVGIG (reference sequence). V was pared by 5 bases and J by 6 bases, with 19 bases between. CDR3 size: 14 residues. CDR3 DNA sequence: TGTGCCTGGGGTAGTAGCAGGGTTTGGTCTGAAGCTTTCTTT. Amino acid sequence: CAWGSSRVWSEAFF.

The chain combines TRBV28 with TRBJ2-2, with D possibly matching TRBD1 (6 bases). The germline V gene encodes CDR1 MDHEN and CDR2 SYDVKM. CDR3 length: 17 residues. Trimming pared 6 bases from V and 1 base from J, leaving 18 bases between. The chain's CDR3 is CASRPQGQFGNTGELFF. DNA of the CDR3: TGTGCCAGCAGACCACAGGGCCAGTTTGGGAACACCGGGGAGCTGTTTTTT.

V gene TRBV18 combines with J gene TRBJ2-5; no definite D call. With 5 bases removed from V and 1 base from J, the gap between germline ends came to 11 bases. This CDR3 has 14 residues. Germline lookup yields CDR1 KGHSH and CDR2 LQKENI. The chain's CDR3 is CASSSRHIQETQYF. The CDR3 nucleotides read TGTGCCAGCTCATCACGACACATCCAAGAGACCCAGTACTTC.

The chain carries TRBV5-6 and TRBJ2-3, with a tentative D call TRBD1 (6 bases). The CDR3 totals 17 residues. With 4 bases removed from V and 5 bases from J, the gap between germline ends came to 23 bases. Looked up from germline, CDR1 is SGHDT and CDR2 is YYEEEE. CDR3 bases: TGTGCCAGCAGCCCGGGTCTGTGGGGTCGAGGGGGAGATACGCAGTATTTT. Amino acids: CASSPGLWGRGGDTQYF.